The 28 T cell receptor beta chains given below trace back to one sample, sequenced in a study of blood T cells in healthy people across ages. A second PCR of 7 to 11 cycles used a sample-barcoded 5' primer and a J-beta primer mix. One entry per CDR3 protein, called by TCRdb with MiXCR from the 5' RACE reads. This table has roughly 560,000 distinct CDR3 sequences, under 30% appearing once. This sample also belongs to another study, concerning T cells of mothers and their children.

Sequenced sample: blood. All receptors come from a boy aged 5-17 years in good health.

This chain connects TRBV20-1 to TRBJ2-1, with D maybe TRBD2 (7 bases). The end of the DNA fits TRBJ2-7 better, so the J call may be wrong. Germline V gives CDR1 DFQATT, CDR2 SNEGSKA (reference sequence). The CDR3 sequence is 15 residues long. The CDR3 nucleotides are TGCAGTGCTAGCTTTATAATGGGGGGGCGCGGCGAGCAGTACTTC. Residues: CSASFIMGGRGEQYF.

The V gene is TRBV27, the J gene TRBJ2-7; 9 bases fit TRBD2. Germline V lookup: CDR1 MNHEY, CDR2 SMNVEV (reference sequence). The V gene end was trimmed by 5 bases and the J gene end by 3 bases; junction bases not matched to a gene: 11. The CDR3 totals 16 residues. The CDR3 sequence is CASSRKREVSLYEQYF. The DNA for the CDR3 is TGTGCCAGCAGTAGGAAGCGGGAGGTTTCTCTCTACGAGCAGTACTTC.

The V call is TRBV20-1, the J call TRBJ2-1, with 12 bases matching TRBD2. V trimming: 3 bases; J trimming: 2 bases; junction bases outside the gene matches: 8. Per germline, CDR1 DFQATT and CDR2 SNEGSKA (reference sequence). This CDR3 comprises 17 residues. The DNA of the CDR3 is TGCAGTGCTAGTCTCCCTAGCGGGAGGGGGGCCTACAATGAGCAGTTCTTC. It specifies CSASLPSGRGAYNEQFF.

About this clonotype itself: An end of the junction differs from the germline gene, which may be a read error. The CDR3 is CASSPIGLAGSNEQFF. In DNA form, the CDR3 reads TGCGCCAGCTCACCAATTGGTCTAGCGGGGTCGAATGAGCAGTTCTTC. The rearrangement links TRBV18 to TRBJ2-1; 9 bases line up with TRBD2. The length of the CDR3 is 16 residues. The V gene's germline CDR1 is KGHSH and CDR2 LQKENI.

The chain couples TRBV7-9 to TRBJ2-1, with D possibly matching TRBD1 (6 bases). This CDR3 comprises 14 residues. Looked up from germline, CDR1 is SEHNR and CDR2 is FQNEAQ (reference sequence). The ends were cut back, 3 bases at V and 4 bases at J, with 10 bases in the middle. CDR3 residues: CASSFWTAYNEQFF. The CDR3 DNA follows: TGTGCCAGCAGCTTCTGGACAGCTTACAATGAGCAGTTCTTC.

The chain recombines TRBV6-5 with TRBJ2-7; D remains unclear. CDR3 size: 13 residues. V was pared by 5 bases and J by 1 base, with 9 bases between. Germline CDR1 reads MNHEY; CDR2 reads SVGAGI. CDR3 DNA sequence: TGTGCCAGCAGTCCTCAGGAGTCCTACGAGCAGTACTTC. Translating gives CASSPQESYEQYF.

V usage is TRBV6-2 or TRBV6-3 and J usage is TRBJ1-1; D is ambiguous. From germline, CDR1 is MNHEY and CDR2 SVGEGT. Trimming took off 2 bases at V and 3 bases at J, with 16 bases between the two ends. This CDR3 spans 16 amino acids. CDR3 protein: CASSYPGLRDDTEAFF. DNA of the CDR3: TGTGCCAGCAGTTACCCGGGCCTTCGCGACGACACTGAAGCTTTCTTT.

The chain carries TRBV2 and TRBJ2-1; the match to TRBD1 covers 8 bases. Germline CDR1 and CDR2: SNHLY and FYNNEI. Trimming removed 6 bases from V and 3 bases from J; junction bases left unmatched: 10. This CDR3 spans 16 amino acids. For the CDR3, the DNA is TGTGCCAGCAGGGATAGCACAGGGGGAGGCTACAATGAGCAGTTCTTC. Its protein product is CASRDSTGGGYNEQFF.

The gene calls are TRBV3-1 and TRBJ2-5; the D gene could be TRBD1 or TRBD2 (5 bases each). Trimming stripped 4 bases from V and 5 bases from J, with 14 bases between. The CDR3 runs 14 residues. CDR1 is LGHDT and CDR2 is YNNKEL in the germline V gene (reference sequence). The CDR3, as DNA: TGTGCCAGCAGCCTGATCAGTCGGGACGAGACCCAGTACTTC. Residues: CASSLISRDETQYF.

The chain has TRBV3-1 and TRBJ1-4; D gene uncertain. The CDR3 contains 13 residues. V was trimmed by 1 base and J by 5 bases, leaving 5 bases between them. Germline loops: CDR1 LGHDT, CDR2 YNNKEL (reference sequence). The CDR3 DNA reads as TGTGCCAGCAGCCAAGGGGCGAATGAAAAACTGTTTTTT. Protein: CASSQGANEKLFF.

This clonotype has a single count. CDR3 sequence: CASSFGGGGEITTGELFF. Here the CDR3 DNA reads TGTGCCAGCAGCTTCGGCGGGGGAGGCGAGATAACGACCGGGGAGCTGTTTTTT. J is TRBJ2-2 and V is TRBV7-9; TRBD2 matches at 7 bases. Losses at the gene ends were 3 bases for V and 5 bases for J; bases not matched to a gene: 15. The CDR3 is 18 amino acids. CDR1 SEHNR and CDR2 FQNEAQ come from the germline V gene (reference sequence).

This clonotype was counted a few times. The V and J genes are TRBV6-5 and TRBJ2-5; D is ambiguous. The V and J ends lost 3 bases and 5 bases respectively, with 13 bases between them. Germline CDR1 and CDR2: MNHEY and SVGAGI. The CDR3 loop spans 14 amino acids. CDR3 sequence (DNA): TGTGCCAGCAGTTATGAAGGGAAGGAGGAGACCCAGTACTTC. It translates to CASSYEGKEETQYF.

This chain uses TRBV28 with TRBJ1-5; D remains unclear. V was cut by 1 base and J by 7 bases, with 11 bases left in between. This CDR3 spans 14 amino acids. Germline CDR1 MDHEN, CDR2 SYDVKM. Here the CDR3 DNA reads TGTGCCAGCAGTTTATACGGAGGTGGACAGCCCCAGCATTTT. Encoded protein: CASSLYGGGQPQHF.

This clonotype has just a few counts. V and J are TRBV5-1 and TRBJ1-5; D may be TRBD1 (6 bases). Germline V gives CDR1 SGHRS, CDR2 YFSETQ. Trimming took 2 bases from V and 7 from J, leaving 19 bases between them. The length of the CDR3 is 16 residues. CDR3: CASSLVSKGGEQPQHF. Here the CDR3 DNA reads TGCGCCAGCAGCTTAGTCAGCAAGGGGGGAGAGCAGCCCCAGCATTTT. The full variable domain, rest sourced from reference TRBV5-1 and TRBJ1-5, is KAGVTQTPRYLIKTRGQQVTLSCSPISGHRSVSWYQQTPGQGLQFLFEYFSETQRNKGNFPGRFSGRQFSNSRSEMNVSTLELGDSALYLCASSLVSKGGEQPQHFGDGTRLSIL.

The V call is TRBV27, the J call TRBJ2-4; D may be TRBD2 (5 bases). This CDR3 comprises 13 residues. Looked up from germline, CDR1 is MNHEY and CDR2 is SMNVEV (reference sequence). The V gene lost 5 bases and the J gene lost 9 bases, with 14 bases spanning the gap. The CDR3 region is CASSRHPSGIQYF. CDR3 nucleotides: TGTGCCAGCAGTCGTCACCCAAGCGGCATTCAGTACTTC.

As DNA, the CDR3 is TGTGCCAGCAGCGAATTCAGGGGGTCATCCTACGAGCAGTACTTC. It encodes CASSEFRGSSYEQYF. This chain uses TRBV5-4 with TRBJ2-7; 7 nucleotides line up with TRBD1. With V trimmed by 4 bases and J by 1 base, 8 bases remained unmatched. The CDR3 is 15 residues long. The germline V gene encodes CDR1 SGHNT and CDR2 YYREEE (reference sequence).

The chain links TRBV4-3 to TRBJ2-5; 11 bases line up with TRBD2. The tail of the sequence fits TRBJ2-7 better, so the J call may be wrong. In germline, CDR1 is LGHNA, CDR2 YSLEER. CDR3 size: 15 residues. The CDR3 DNA follows: TGCGCCAGCAGCGTAACTAGCGGGAGTGAGTACGAGCAGTACTTC. It specifies CASSVTSGSEYEQYF.

The rearrangement uses TRBV28 and TRBJ2-2; tentative D call: TRBD1 (5 bases). The CDR3 length is 14 residues. Trimming stripped 5 bases from V and 4 bases from J, with 11 bases between. Per the germline V gene, CDR1 is MDHEN and CDR2 is SYDVKM. Here the CDR3 reads CASSLRQSTGELFF. CDR3 sequence (DNA): TGTGCCAGCAGTCTGCGACAGTCCACCGGGGAGCTGTTTTTT.

V is TRBV5-1 and J is TRBJ2-5, with 12 bases identical to TRBD1. The trim removed 3 bases at V and 13 bases at J, leaving 13 bases unmatched. Germline V CDR1 and CDR2: SGHRS, YFSETQ. There are 15 residues in the CDR3. The CDR3 spells CASSSTGTGGYERYF. The CDR3 bases are TGCGCCAGCAGCTCGACCGGGACAGGGGGCTACGAGCGGTACTTC.

This clonotype has a handful of counts. The chain carries TRBV14 and TRBJ2-4, with D possibly being TRBD1 (5 bases). This CDR3 is built from 14 residues. V was cut by 6 bases and J by 1 base, with 10 bases left in between. From germline, CDR1 is SGHDN and CDR2 FVKESK. CDR3: CASSNRNAKNIQYF. CDR3 in DNA: TGTGCCAGCAGTAACAGGAATGCCAAAAACATTCAGTACTTC. Complete variable domain (other parts from reference TRBV14 and TRBJ2-4): EAGVTQFPSHSVIEKGQTVTLRCDPISGHDNLYWYRRVMGKEIKFLLHFVKESKQDESGMPNNRFLAERTGGTYSTLKVQPAELEDSGVYFCASSNRNAKNIQYFGAGTRLSVL.

This clonotype appeared a few times. This chain uses TRBV29-1 with TRBJ2-5, with D maybe TRBD1 (7 bases). TRBJ2-1 matches the DNA end more closely, so the J call is doubtful. CDR1 is SQVTM and CDR2 is ANQGSEA in the germline V gene. The CDR3 is 14 residues long. This CDR3 is CSVDDREVAGGQFF. CDR3 nucleotides: TGCAGCGTCGACGACAGGGAGGTGGCCGGTGGGCAGTTCTTC.

This clonotype was observed many times. This chain links TRBV3-1 with TRBJ2-7; possibly TRBD1 for D (7 bases). This CDR3 region has 17 residues. Trimming took 5 bases from V and 0 from J, leaving 20 bases between them. Germline assignment: CDR1 LGHDT and CDR2 YNNKEL (reference sequence). The CDR3 loop is CASSFRDSGFSSYEQYF. The CDR3 region has the DNA TGTGCCAGCAGCTTCCGGGACAGCGGGTTTAGCTCCTACGAGCAGTACTTC.

V usage is TRBV5-1 and J usage is TRBJ2-7, with no clear D. With 0 bases removed from V and 2 bases from J, the gap between germline ends came to 9 bases. There are 14 residues in the CDR3. CDR1 SGHRS and CDR2 YFSETQ come from the germline V gene. In nucleotides, the CDR3 is TGCGCCAGCAGCTTGGTTAGGGCGACCTACGAGCAGTACTTC. It is translated as CASSLVRATYEQYF. Looking up the rest from reference TRBV5-1 and TRBJ2-7 gives the full variable domain: KAGVTQTPRYLIKTRGQQVTLSCSPISGHRSVSWYQQTPGQGLQFLFEYFSETQRNKGNFPGRFSGRQFSNSRSEMNVSTLELGDSALYLCASSLVRATYEQYFGPGTRLTVT.

The chain combines TRBV6-5 with TRBJ2-5; the match to TRBD1 covers 7 bases. The CDR3 totals 15 residues. The germline gives CDR1 MNHEY, CDR2 SVGAGI. The V and J ends lost 1 base and 4 bases, in that order; junction bases with no gene match: 6. CDR3 protein: CASSYLSGGRETQYF. The CDR3 DNA follows: TGTGCCAGCAGTTACTTGTCAGGGGGTAGAGAGACCCAGTACTTC.

This clonotype was observed a few times. The V gene is TRBV5-1, the J gene TRBJ1-6, with no clear D. V lost 0 bases, J lost 10 bases, and 14 bases lay in between. Germline V gives CDR1 SGHRS, CDR2 YFSETQ. The CDR3 runs to 15 residues. The CDR3 protein is CASSLGAGAGSPLHF. The CDR3 DNA reads as TGCGCCAGCAGCTTGGGGGCAGGCGCTGGATCACCCCTCCACTTT.

Regarding this clonotype: Its ends do not fully match the called genes, so a read error is possible. The genes are TRBV7-9 and TRBJ1-2; D is undetermined. Germline V gives CDR1 SEHNR, CDR2 FQNEAQ (reference sequence). The CDR3 is 12 residues long. The CDR3 here is CANSFRPTSYTF. CDR3 nucleotide sequence: TGTGCCAACAGCTTCCGGCCGACAAGCTACACCTTC.

The genes are TRBV20-1 and TRBJ2-2; D remains ambiguous. Trimming cost V 5 bases and J 0 bases, with 7 bases left between them. CDR3 size: 13 residues. The germline V gene has CDR1 DFQATT and CDR2 SNEGSKA (reference sequence). As DNA, the CDR3 is TGCAGTGCTCGCAAACCGAACACCGGGGAGCTGTTTTTT. Its protein is CSARKPNTGELFF.

The chain links TRBV4-1 to TRBJ2-1; TRBD2 might be the D (6 bases). Germline values: CDR1 MGHRA, CDR2 YSYEKL. The CDR3 spans 16 residues. Trimming left V 1 base short and J 7 bases short, with 17 bases between. CDR3 in amino acids: CASSQAGLANLNEQFF. CDR3 sequence (DNA): TGCGCCAGCAGCCAAGCGGGACTCGCCAACCTAAATGAGCAGTTCTTC.